This passage covers 30 T cell receptor beta chains from one sample sequenced in a study of neurological immune-mediated disorders. TCRdb passed the 5' RACE reads through MiXCR, listing each CDR3 protein once. This sample has about 66,000 distinct CDR3 sequences, with roughly 3.9% found just once. The specimen sequenced was PBMCs. These receptors all stem from a man aged 25-45 years with multiple sclerosis.

In this sample, this clonotype turned up many times. V and J are TRBV5-1 and TRBJ1-4; TRBD1 matches at 12 bases. V was pared by 4 bases and J by 2 bases, with 3 bases of the junction left unmatched. This CDR3 region has 16 residues. CDR1 and CDR2 (germline): SGHRS, YFSETQ. CDR3 DNA sequence: TGCGCCAGCAGCCCGGGACAGGGGGCGACTAATGAAAAACTGTTTTTT. Its translation: CASSPGQGATNEKLFF.

Ten or more counts support this clonotype. Germline is not matched at one junction end, which may reflect a read error. This chain uses TRBV5-1 with TRBJ2-5; 8 nucleotides match TRBD1. This CDR3 region has 14 residues. Germline CDR1 is SGHRS and CDR2 is YFSETQ. For the CDR3, the DNA is TGTGCCAGCAGTTTGGCAGGGGGCGAAGAGACCCAGTACTTC. This encodes CASSLAGGEETQYF. The variable domain in full, with the rest retrieved from reference TRBV5-1 and TRBJ2-5, is KAGVTQTPRYLIKTRGQQVTLSCSPISGHRSVSWYQQTPGQGLQFLFEYFSETQRNKGNFPGRFSGRQFSNSRSEMNVSTLELGDSALYLCASSLAGGEETQYFGPGTRLLVL.

In its sample, this clonotype was seen many times. Lacking the conserved final phenylalanine or tryptophan, this CDR3 likely reflects a read error. It is unclear where the CDR3 begins or ends on the DNA, so no DNA is shown, and the CDR3 is as TCRdb lists it. The rearrangement uses TRBV5-6 and TRBJ2-1; the table gives TRBD2 as D, unverified against the DNA. Germline V gene lookup returns CDR1 SGHDT and CDR2 YYEEEE. With termini counted, the CDR3 has 18 amino acids. CDR3 residues: CASSLRHVVAGGPTESHP.

This clonotype has ten or more counts. This chain joins TRBV5-1 and TRBJ2-3; unclear D gene. Germline CDR1 is SGHRS and CDR2 is YFSETQ. V lost 4 bases and J lost 1, with 13 bases in between. There are 15 residues in the CDR3. In nucleotides, the CDR3 is TGCGCCAGCAGCCCGGACGGGTATCGCACAGATACGCAGTATTTT. It specifies CASSPDGYRTDTQYF.

At least ten counts were recorded for this clonotype. The chain combines TRBV12-3 or TRBV12-4 with TRBJ2-7; possibly TRBD1 for D (6 bases). Trimming removed 7 bases at V and 1 base at J, with 8 bases between. The CDR3 is 12 amino acids. CDR3 nucleotide sequence: TGTGCCAGCATGGGGGCTTCCTACGAGCAGTACTTC. The encoded protein is CASMGASYEQYF.

This clonotype was seen many times. The chain has TRBV7-8 and TRBJ2-7, with TRBD2 matching 10 bases. The J segment lost 6 bases and the V segment lost 5 bases, leaving 10 bases of the junction unmatched. Germline-derived CDR1 and CDR2 are SGHVS and FQNEAQ. This CDR3 region has 15 residues. CDR3 amino acids: CASSPTTGLATEQYF. CDR3 coding DNA: TGTGCCAGCAGCCCTACTACGGGACTAGCGACCGAGCAGTACTTC.

This clonotype was detected many times. J is TRBJ1-2 and V is TRBV5-1; TRBD1 might be the D (5 bases). Trimming left V 0 bases short and J 6 bases short, with 15 bases between. Germline V gene lookup returns CDR1 SGHRS and CDR2 YFSETQ. The length of the CDR3 is 15 residues. The CDR3 region is CASSLEGWGYDGYTF. DNA of the CDR3: TGCGCCAGCAGCTTGGAGGGCTGGGGCTACGATGGCTACACCTTC.

J is TRBJ2-1 and V is TRBV7-6; TRBD2 matches at 10 bases. The V gene end was trimmed by 1 base and the J gene end by 5 bases; junction bases not matched to a gene: 14. The CDR3 runs to 19 residues. Per the germline V gene, CDR1 is SGHVS and CDR2 is FNYEAQ. The CDR3, as DNA: TGTGCCAGCAGCTTAGAGGAGGTTCTTACTAGCGGGGCTAACAATGAGCAGTTCTTC. Its translation: CASSLEEVLTSGANNEQFF.

This clonotype rates as medium-sized (0.01 to 0.1%). This chain links TRBV12-3 or TRBV12-4 with TRBJ1-6; a possible D gene is TRBD1 (5 bases). This CDR3 spans 14 amino acids. The ends were cut back, 3 bases at V and 2 bases at J, with 5 bases in the middle. The CDR3 coding sequence is TGTGCCAGCAGTTTGGACACCTATAATTCACCCCTCCACTTT. Amino acids: CASSLDTYNSPLHF.

This clonotype was recorded many times. This chain uses TRBV5-1 with TRBJ2-7; maybe TRBD2 (6 bases). This CDR3 contains 15 residues. CDR1 is SGHRS and CDR2 is YFSETQ in the germline V gene. V shed 0 bases and J shed 3 bases, with 13 bases lying between them. CDR3 protein: CASSLGASADYEQYF. CDR3 bases: TGCGCCAGCAGCTTGGGAGCTAGCGCAGACTACGAGCAGTACTTC.

This clonotype was recorded many times. V usage is TRBV20-1 and J usage is TRBJ2-5, with TRBD2 as a possible D gene (6 bases). Trimming shortened V by 6 bases and J by 5 bases, and 19 bases separated the two germline ends. Germline V lookup: CDR1 DFQATT, CDR2 SNEGSKA (reference sequence). CDR3 length: 14 residues. CDR3 bases: TGCAGTGCCAACTATCCGCTAGGGAGGGAGACCCAGTACTTC. This sequence encodes CSANYPLGRETQYF.

This clonotype has at least ten counts. The chain is built from TRBV20-1 and TRBJ2-2; D gene unclear. From germline, CDR1 is DFQATT and CDR2 SNEGSKA (reference sequence). The CDR3 extends over 15 amino acids. V shed 6 bases and J shed 0 bases, with 14 bases lying between them. The CDR3 region has the DNA TGCAGTGCAACTCGGGCACAGACGAACACCGGGGAGCTGTTTTTT. Translated: CSATRAQTNTGELFF.

This clonotype has a count of ten or more. This CDR3 is CASRPLVENTEAFF. CDR3 in DNA: TGCGCCAGCAGGCCCCTCGTGGAGAACACTGAAGCTTTCTTT. The chain uses TRBV5-1 and TRBJ1-1; no clear D gene. There are 14 residues in the CDR3. V shed 5 bases and J shed 1 base, with 12 bases lying between them. Germline loops: CDR1 SGHRS, CDR2 YFSETQ.

Many counts were recorded for this clonotype. The V and J genes are TRBV20-1 and TRBJ2-7; D remains ambiguous. Germline-derived CDR1 and CDR2 are DFQATT and SNEGSKA (reference sequence). This CDR3 spans 13 amino acids. Trimming shortened V by 6 bases and J by 7 bases, and 19 bases separated the two germline ends. The CDR3 DNA follows: TGCAGTGCCTCCGGAAAGGGCTTTGGAGAGCAGTACTTC. This gives the protein CSASGKGFGEQYF.

The chain is built from TRBV7-9 and TRBJ2-5; the D gene is possibly TRBD2 (6 bases). This CDR3 comprises 14 residues. V dropped 5 bases and J dropped 2 bases, with 12 bases sitting between them. CDR1 and CDR2 (germline): SEHNR, FQNEAQ (reference sequence). The CDR3 sequence: CASSVPGGQETQYF. In nucleotides, the CDR3 is TGTGCCAGCAGCGTCCCCGGGGGACAAGAGACCCAGTACTTC.

This clonotype was recorded a few times. The V gene is TRBV20-1, the J gene TRBJ2-5, with 7 nucleotides matching TRBD2. There are 14 residues in the CDR3. Per the germline V gene, CDR1 is DFQATT and CDR2 is SNEGSKA (reference sequence). The J segment lost 5 bases and the V segment lost 1 base, leaving 7 bases of the junction unmatched. CDR3 region: CSARAPSGAETQYF. The DNA of the CDR3 is TGCAGTGCTAGAGCCCCAAGCGGGGCTGAGACCCAGTACTTC.

This clonotype was seen more than once but under ten times. A read error may explain this, as a much larger clone is one base away. The chain links TRBV12-3 or TRBV12-4 to TRBJ2-7; tentative D call: TRBD1 (6 bases). The CDR3 is 13 amino acids. The germline V and J ends were trimmed by 6 bases and 7 bases, with 16 bases remaining between them. The CDR3: CASRETGFQEQYF. The CDR3 region has the DNA TGTGCCAGCAGAGAAACAGGGTTCCAAGAGCAGTACTTC.

This chain links TRBV10-3 with TRBJ1-2; D is possibly TRBD1 (5 bases). From germline, CDR1 is ENHRY and CDR2 SYGVKD. The CDR3 is 16 residues long. The V end was cut by 4 bases, the J end by 3 bases, with 18 bases between. In DNA, the CDR3 is TGTGCCATCAGTGGAGACTTGGAGATCAGGGACTATGGCTACACCTTC. Translated, it gives CAISGDLEIRDYGYTF.

The sample holds many counts of this clonotype. The chain's CDR3 is CASSLGTSSGNTIYF. The CDR3 nucleotides are TGTGCCAGCAGCTTAGGTACGAGCTCTGGAAACACCATATATTTT. V gene TRBV7-6 combines with J gene TRBJ1-3; D gene unclear. The CDR3 runs 15 residues. The V gene's germline CDR1 is SGHVS and CDR2 FNYEAQ. With 1 base removed from V and 0 bases from J, the gap between germline ends came to 7 bases.

By share, this clonotype counts as medium-sized. The genes are TRBV6-2 or TRBV6-3 and TRBJ2-7, with TRBD2 matching 10 bases. Looked up from germline, CDR1 is MNHEY and CDR2 is SVGEGT. The CDR3 covers 15 residues. After removal of 6 bases from V and 4 bases from J, the junction contained 9 bases not matched to a gene. The CDR3 bases are TGTGCCAGCAGCCATGGACTAGCGGCTTATTACGAGCAGTACTTC. As protein: CASSHGLAAYYEQYF.

This clonotype was detected many times. In nucleotides, the CDR3 is TGTGCCAGCAGTTCACTCCTCAGCGGGGGGAGCTCAGATACGCAGTATTTT. Amino acids: CASSSLLSGGSSDTQYF. The chain joins TRBV12-3 or TRBV12-4 to TRBJ2-3, with 9 nucleotides matching TRBD2. J gave up 4 bases and V 4 bases, and 12 bases lay outside the gene matches. There are 17 residues in the CDR3.

This clonotype was seen repeatedly, ten times or more. The V gene is TRBV20-1, the J gene TRBJ1-3; the D gene is possibly TRBD1 (5 bases). CDR1 is DFQATT, CDR2 SNEGSKA, per germline (reference sequence). The CDR3 runs to 12 residues. Trimming took 7 bases from V and 4 from J, leaving 11 bases between them. The chain's CDR3 is CSVVGAGNTIYF. The CDR3 DNA follows: TGCAGTGTAGTAGGGGCCGGAAACACCATATATTTT.

This clonotype was recorded a few times. The genes are TRBV20-1 and TRBJ2-7; D call uncertain. V shed 0 bases and J shed 7 bases, with 10 bases lying between them. CDR1 and CDR2 from the germline V gene are DFQATT and SNEGSKA (reference sequence). CDR3 length: 12 residues. In DNA form, the CDR3 reads TGCAGTGCTAGAGACCCGGTGGGGGAGCAGTACTTC. This gives the protein CSARDPVGEQYF.

The table lists this clonotype with many counts. The rearrangement joins TRBV7-9 to TRBJ2-2; perhaps TRBD2 as D (6 bases). Germline assignment: CDR1 SEHNR and CDR2 FQNEAQ (reference sequence). This CDR3 spans 17 amino acids. V was cut by 3 bases and J by 1 base, with 15 bases left in between. This CDR3 reads CASSFPLAGMNTGELFF. The DNA of the CDR3 is TGTGCCAGCAGCTTCCCGCTCGCGGGGATGAACACCGGGGAGCTGTTTTTT.

This clonotype has ten or more counts. The V and J genes are TRBV3-1 and TRBJ1-5; D is undetermined. The CDR3 runs 15 residues. V lost 2 bases, J lost 2 bases, and 10 bases lay in between. Germline V lookup: CDR1 LGHDT, CDR2 YNNKEL (reference sequence). CDR3 sequence reads: CASSQSGGGNQPQHF. The CDR3 nucleotides read TGTGCCAGCAGCCAAAGCGGTGGGGGCAATCAGCCCCAGCATTTT. Based on the CDR3 plus reference TRBV3-1 and TRBJ1-5, the full variable domain is DTAVSQTPKYLVTQMGNDKSIKCEQNLGHDTMYWYKQDSKKFLKIMFSYNNKELIINETVPNRFSPKSPDKAHLNLHINSLELGDSAVYFCASSQSGGGNQPQHFGDGTRLSIL.

As for this clonotype: This may be a read error, as it is one base from a much larger clone. The chain couples TRBV27 to TRBJ1-4; possibly TRBD1 for D (5 bases). The CDR3 is 14 residues long. Per germline, CDR1 MNHEY and CDR2 SMNVEV (reference sequence). The germline V and J ends were trimmed by 3 bases and 8 bases, with 13 bases remaining between them. DNA for the CDR3: TGTGCCAGCAGTTTCGCCACCAGGGAGGAAAAACTGTTTTTT. Translating it yields CASSFATREEKLFF.

This clonotype was seen many times. The chain joins TRBV4-3 to TRBJ1-2, with D perhaps matching TRBD1 (5 bases). Germline V lookup: CDR1 LGHNA, CDR2 YSLEER. CDR3 length equals 15 residues. Trimming cost V 2 bases and J 4 bases, with 14 bases left between them. The chain's CDR3 is CASSQRWAGSYGYTF. As DNA, the CDR3 is TGCGCCAGCAGCCAAAGGTGGGCAGGGAGCTATGGCTACACCTTC.

This clonotype was seen ten or more times. J is TRBJ1-4 and V is TRBV7-8; TRBD1 matches 7 bases. Germline trimming cut 5 bases from V and 5 bases from J; bases unmatched to any gene: 5. The CDR3 consists of 14 residues. Germline CDR1 is SGHVS and CDR2 is FQNEAQ. In DNA, the CDR3 is TGTGCCAGCAGCCGGACAGGTCCGAATGAAAAACTGTTTTTT. It specifies CASSRTGPNEKLFF.

This clonotype was detected ten times or more. The chain carries TRBV4-1 and TRBJ2-2; perhaps TRBD2 as D (6 bases). In germline, CDR1 is MGHRA, CDR2 YSYEKL. There are 16 residues in the CDR3. V gave up 0 bases and J gave up 1 base, with 9 bases separating them. The CDR3 sequence: CASSQERLENTGELFF. The CDR3 region has the DNA TGCGCCAGCAGCCAAGAAAGACTAGAGAACACCGGGGAGCTGTTTTTT.

This clonotype was seen ten or more times. The genes are TRBV20-1 and TRBJ2-1, with D unclear. V shed 1 base and J shed 4 bases, with 8 bases lying between them. CDR1 DFQATT and CDR2 SNEGSKA come from the germline V gene (reference sequence). The CDR3 runs 13 residues. CDR3 residues: CSARARRYNEQFF. The CDR3 region has the DNA TGCAGTGCTAGAGCCCGACGATACAATGAGCAGTTCTTC.